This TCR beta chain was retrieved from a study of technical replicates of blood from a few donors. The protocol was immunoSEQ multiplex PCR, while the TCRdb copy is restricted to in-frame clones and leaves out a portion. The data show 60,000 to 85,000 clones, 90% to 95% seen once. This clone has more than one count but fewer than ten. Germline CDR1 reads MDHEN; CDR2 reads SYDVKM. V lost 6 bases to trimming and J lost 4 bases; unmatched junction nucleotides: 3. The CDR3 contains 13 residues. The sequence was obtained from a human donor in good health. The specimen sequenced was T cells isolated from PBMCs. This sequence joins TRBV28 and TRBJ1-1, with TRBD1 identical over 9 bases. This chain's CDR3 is CASSRTGVTEAFF. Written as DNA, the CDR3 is TGTGCCAGCAGCAGGACAGGGGTCACTGAAGCTTTCTTT. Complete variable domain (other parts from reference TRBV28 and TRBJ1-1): DVKVTQSSRYLVKRTGEKVFLECVQDMDHENMFWYRQDPGLGLRLIYFSYDVKMKEKGDIPEGYSVSREKKERFSLILESASTNQTSMYLCASSRTGVTEAFFGQGTRLTVV.